This section outlines one TCR beta chain sequence together with its context. Germline CDR1 and CDR2: SNHLY and FYNNEI. Trimming cost V 10 bases and J 7 bases, with 14 bases left between them. This CDR3 has 12 amino acids. Under the authors' procedure: Reference gene primer amplification gave nucleated cell count estimates. Clones were sequenced by immunoSEQ multiplex PCR, and TCRdb holds only the in-frame ones, with some missing. V and J calls plus clone size are reproduced from that table; the DNA served to infer D and trimming. Here the sample spans some 49,000 clones, around 86% being singletons. The sample belongs to a study of blood T cell repertoires in COVID-19. Study background: The analysed material was cDNA or gDNA that came from T cells, B-cell-depleted T cells, or PBMCs.

The sequenced sample was peripheral blood. The chain carries TRBV2 and TRBJ2-1, with D possibly TRBD2 on 5 matching bases. The source is a woman of 80 years or more with COVID-19, enrolled during active disease. CDR3 in DNA: TGTGCCACTGAAGGGAGTCGGAATGAGCAGTTCTTC. It yields the protein CATEGSRNEQFF. The full variable domain, with the rest looked up from reference TRBV2 and TRBJ2-1, is EPEVTQTPSHQVTQMGQEVILRCVPISNHLYFYWYRQILGQKVEFLVSFYNNEISEKSEIFDDQFSVERPDGSNFTLKIRSTKLEDSAMYFCATEGSRNEQFFGPGTRLTVL.